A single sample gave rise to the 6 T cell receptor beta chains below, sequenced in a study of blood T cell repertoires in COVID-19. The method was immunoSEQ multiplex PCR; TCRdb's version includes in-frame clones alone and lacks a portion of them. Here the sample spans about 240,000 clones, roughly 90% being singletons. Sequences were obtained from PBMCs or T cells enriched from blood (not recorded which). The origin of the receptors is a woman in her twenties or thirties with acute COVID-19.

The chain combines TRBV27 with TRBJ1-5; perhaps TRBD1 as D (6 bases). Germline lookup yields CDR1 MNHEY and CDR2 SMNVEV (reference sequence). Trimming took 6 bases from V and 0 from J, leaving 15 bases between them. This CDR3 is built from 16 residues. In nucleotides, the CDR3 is TGTGCCAGCAGCGACGGTGGGACACCTAGCAATCAGCCCCAGCATTTT. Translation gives CASSDGGTPSNQPQHF.

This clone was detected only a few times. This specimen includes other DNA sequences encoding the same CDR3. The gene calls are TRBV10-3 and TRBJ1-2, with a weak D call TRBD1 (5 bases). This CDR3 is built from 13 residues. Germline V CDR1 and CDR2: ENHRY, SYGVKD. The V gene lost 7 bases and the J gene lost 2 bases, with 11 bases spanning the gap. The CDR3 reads CAIKLQENYGYTF. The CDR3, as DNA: TGTGCCATCAAGCTACAGGAGAACTATGGCTACACCTTC.

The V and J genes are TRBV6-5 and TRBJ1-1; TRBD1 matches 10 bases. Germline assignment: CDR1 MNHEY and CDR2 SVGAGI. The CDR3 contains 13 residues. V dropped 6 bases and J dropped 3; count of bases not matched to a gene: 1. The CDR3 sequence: CASRGTGDTEAFF. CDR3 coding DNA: TGTGCCAGCAGAGGGACAGGGGACACTGAAGCTTTCTTT.

The CDR3 is CASSYRSRQPNSYEQYF. CDR3 DNA sequence: TGTGCCAGCAGTTACCGTTCTCGACAGCCGAACTCCTACGAGCAGTACTTC. This chain uses TRBV6-2 or TRBV6-3 with TRBJ2-7, with a weak D call TRBD1 (5 bases). The CDR3 has 17 residues. Germline assignment: CDR1 MNHEY and CDR2 SVGEGT. Trimming cost V 2 bases and J 0 bases, with 17 bases left between them.

CDR3 bases: TGTGCCAGCGGGGACAGGGGGGTAGGCTACACCTTC. It yields the protein CASGDRGVGYTF. This chain joins TRBV19 and TRBJ1-2; 11 nucleotides align to TRBD1. CDR3 length: 12 amino acids. CDR1 is LNHDA, CDR2 SQIVND, per germline (reference sequence). J was trimmed by 8 bases and V by 9 bases; bases with no gene match: 5.

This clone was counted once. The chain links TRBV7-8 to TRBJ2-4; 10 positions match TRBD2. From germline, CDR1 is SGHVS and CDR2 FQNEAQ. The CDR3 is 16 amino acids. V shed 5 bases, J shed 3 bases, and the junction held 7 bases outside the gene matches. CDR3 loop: CASSLSGGQIKNIQYF. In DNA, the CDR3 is TGTGCCAGCAGCCTTAGCGGGGGGCAGATCAAAAACATTCAGTACTTC. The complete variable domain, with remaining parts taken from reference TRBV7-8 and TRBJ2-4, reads GAGVSQSPRYKVAKRGQDVALRCDPISGHVSLFWYQQALGQGPEFLTYFQNEAQLDKSGLPSDRFFAERPEGSVSTLKIQRTQQEDSAVYLCASSLSGGQIKNIQYFGAGTRLSVL.